This T cell receptor beta chain was retrieved from a study of blood T cell repertoires in COVID-19. Study as a whole: Acute and convalescent COVID-19 samples came from the United States, Italy and Spain. From T cells, B-cell-depleted T cells, or PBMCs came the material, which was cDNA or gDNA.

V was pared by 4 bases and J by 0 bases, with 12 bases between. Germline CDR1 reads LGHNT; CDR2 reads FRNRAP. The CDR3 extends over 15 amino acids. This clone was recorded once. As originally analysed: The authors estimated nucleated cell counts from reference gene primer amplification. TCRdb's copy holds only in-frame clones and misses some; the assay was immunoSEQ multiplex PCR. The V and J calls and clone size are taken from that table; D and trimming were inferred from the DNA. The table lists about 110,000 clones, around 86% of them singletons. The sample taken for sequencing was peripheral blood. The sequence was obtained from a man aged 40-50 years with acute or convalescent COVID-19. The chain employs TRBV12-5 and TRBJ1-1; a possible D gene is TRBD1 (5 bases). DNA for the CDR3: TGTGCTAGTGGTTCCGACAGAAATCTGAACACTGAAGCTTTCTTT. Its protein is CASGSDRNLNTEAFF.